These T cell receptor beta chains were read from a single sample in a study of long-term antiretroviral therapy in people with HIV. TCRdb keeps only in-frame clones here, not all; method: immunoSEQ multiplex PCR. The sample has about 20,000 clones, about 92% seen once. The sequenced sample was unsorted PBMCs, obtained 4.4 years after starting antiretroviral therapy. Receptors originate from a woman aged 45-65 years with HIV. CDR3s include the opening cysteine and the closing phenylalanine or tryptophan. A D gene is named only where the DNA matches it firmly. For some rows the clone size is stated as once, few or many, or as a class when expanded; others skip it.

j_call,clone_size,d_call,v_call,cdr3_aa,cdr3_nt
TRBJ1-6,-,-,TRBV7-2,CASSLEWRGNSPLHF,TGTGCCAGCAGCTTAGAATGGAGGGGTAATTCACCCCTCCACTTT
TRBJ2-7,-,-,TRBV7-2,CASSLGPSPTYEQYF,TGTGCCAGCAGCTTAGGCCCTAGCCCGACCTACGAGCAGTACTTC
TRBJ1-6,-,-,TRBV7-3,CASSLGRVDSPLHF,TGTGCCAGCAGCTTAGGAAGGGTGGATTCACCCCTCCACTTT
TRBJ1-1,-,-,TRBV7-8,CASSLGGVTEAFF,TGTGCCAGCAGCTTGGGGGGAGTTACTGAAGCTTTCTTT
TRBJ1-5,-,-,TRBV30,CAWSLRPNQPQHF,TGTGCCTGGAGCCTTCGGCCAAATCAGCCCCAGCATTTT
TRBJ2-1,once,-,TRBV9,CASSVRTSLINEQFF,TGTGCCAGCAGCGTGAGGACTTCCCTGATTAATGAGCAGTTCTTC
TRBJ2-5,-,-,TRBV5-1,CASSLTGLKQETQYF,TGCGCCAGCAGCTTAACCGGACTGAAGCAAGAGACCCAGTACTTC
TRBJ2-5,-,-,TRBV7-9,CASSLASSGETQYF,TGTGCCAGCAGCTTAGCGAGTTCCGGGGAGACCCAGTACTTC
TRBJ2-7,-,-,TRBV5-1,CASRSDSPSYEQYF,TGCGCCAGCAGATCGGACAGTCCCTCCTACGAGCAGTACTTC
TRBJ1-5,-,-,TRBV4-1,CASSQAAIQGIQPQHF,TGCGCCAGCAGCCAAGCCGCTATCCAGGGAATACAGCCCCAGCATTTT
TRBJ2-5,-,-,TRBV5-6,CASNGQAKETQYF,TGTGCCAGCAACGGGCAGGCGAAAGAGACCCAGTACTTC
TRBJ1-4,-,-,TRBV30,CAWTFGGTTFATNEKLFF,TGTGCCTGGACTTTTGGTGGGACTACTTTTGCAACTAATGAAAAACTGTTTTTT
TRBJ1-5,once,-,TRBV27,CAIRPTPGHSNQPQHF,TGTGCCATCCGGCCAACCCCGGGGCATAGCAATCAGCCCCAGCATTTT
TRBJ1-5,-,-,TRBV30,CAWSPPGGIGNQPQHF,TGTGCCTGGAGTCCGCCGGGGGGCATCGGCAATCAGCCCCAGCATTTT
TRBJ1-1,-,-,TRBV29-1,CSAEYGGLGETEAFF,TGCAGCGCCGAGTACGGGGGGCTGGGAGAGACTGAAGCTTTCTTT
TRBJ2-1,-,TRBD2,TRBV29-1,CSVEGTSGSYNEQFF,TGCAGCGTTGAGGGGACTAGCGGCTCCTACAATGAGCAGTTCTTC
TRBJ2-7,-,TRBD2,TRBV11-2,CASSLRSGGPYEQYF,TGTGCCAGCAGCTTAAGGTCGGGGGGGCCGTACGAGCAGTACTTC
TRBJ2-7,-,-,TRBV7-3,CASSLTSGNEQYF,TGTGCCAGCAGCTTAACTAGCGGTAACGAGCAGTACTTC
TRBJ2-7,-,-,TRBV29-1,CSVEDLRGDEQYF,TGCAGCGTTGAAGATCTTCGGGGCGACGAGCAGTACTTC
TRBJ1-6,once,TRBD1,TRBV2,CASRAITGTGSSPLHF,TGTGCCAGCAGGGCTATTACCGGGACAGGGAGTTCACCCCTCCACTTT
TRBJ2-6,-,-,TRBV1,CTSSYPCLCSRANVLTF,-
TRBJ1-3,-,-,TRBV30,CAGARDGSGNTIYF,TGTGCCGGAGCAAGGGACGGTTCTGGAAACACCATATATTTT
TRBJ2-6,-,-,TRBV5-6,CASRGYAGANVLTF,TGTGCCAGCAGGGGATATGCAGGGGCCAACGTCCTGACTTTC
TRBJ1-5,-,-,TRBV7-8,CASSLGGGEGPQHF,TGTGCCAGCAGCTTAGGCGGCGGAGAAGGGCCCCAGCATTTT
TRBJ2-1,-,TRBD1,TRBV7-3,CASSLYPGQGANEQFF,TGTGCCAGCAGCTTATACCCGGGACAGGGGGCCAATGAGCAGTTCTTC
TRBJ2-4,-,-,TRBV5-1,CASRPIPSKNIQYF,TGCGCCAGCAGGCCTATCCCTTCCAAAAACATTCAGTACTTC
TRBJ1-4,-,-,TRBV30,CAWSKGPLEKLFF,TGTGCCTGGAGCAAGGGACCGTTGGAAAAACTGTTTTTT
TRBJ2-2,-,-,TRBV9,CASSVEIGGTGELFF,TGTGCCAGCAGCGTAGAGATCGGGGGAACCGGGGAGCTGTTTTTT
TRBJ2-2,once,-,TRBV6-1,CASSDGTVNTGELFF,TGTGCCAGCAGTGATGGGACGGTGAACACCGGGGAGCTGTTTTTT
TRBJ2-3,-,-,TRBV7-3,CASSLTTGPPGTDTQYF,TGTGCCAGCAGCTTAACCACAGGGCCCCCTGGGACAGATACGCAGTATTTT
TRBJ2-1,few,TRBD2,TRBV7-3,CASSLGLAGGGVNEQFF,TGTGCCAGCAGTTTGGGACTAGCGGGGGGAGGGGTCAATGAGCAGTTCTTC
TRBJ2-7,-,-,TRBV4-1,CASSQDRVGAFSYEQYF,TGCGCCAGCAGCCAAGATCGAGTAGGGGCCTTCTCCTACGAGCAGTACTTC
TRBJ1-1,-,-,TRBV9,CASSADSQNTEAFF,TGTGCCAGCAGCGCGGACAGCCAGAACACTGAAGCTTTCTTT
TRBJ2-5,-,-,TRBV7-2,CASRPQGKSGQETQYF,TGTGCCAGCAGGCCGCAGGGGAAGTCAGGCCAAGAGACCCAGTACTTC
TRBJ2-5,-,TRBD2,TRBV4-3,CASSQESAGGEETQYF,TGCGCCAGCAGCCAAGAATCAGCGGGGGGAGAAGAGACCCAGTACTTC
TRBJ1-1,-,-,TRBV27,CASSSGQPLSLNTEAFF,TGTGCCAGCAGTTCAGGACAGCCCCTATCTTTGAACACTGAAGCTTTCTTT
TRBJ2-3,-,-,TRBV10-3,CAIKVAVDTDTQYF,TGTGCCATCAAGGTAGCCGTAGACACAGATACGCAGTATTTT
TRBJ2-3,-,TRBD2,TRBV6-5,CASSQAGFTDTQYF,TGTGCCAGCAGCCAAGCGGGGTTCACAGATACGCAGTATTTT
TRBJ1-6,-,TRBD1,TRBV5-6,CASSFSSGTVNSPLHF,TGTGCCAGCAGCTTCTCGTCCGGGACAGTGAATTCACCCCTCCACTTT
TRBJ2-5,-,TRBD2,TRBV5-1,CASSLAGTSGQETQYF,TGCGCCAGCAGCTTGGCTGGGACTAGCGGGCAAGAGACCCAGTACTTC
TRBJ1-5,-,TRBD1,TRBV6-5,CASSRDRDQPQHF,TGTGCCAGCAGCCGGGACAGGGATCAGCCCCAGCATTTT
TRBJ1-1,-,-,TRBV11-2,CASNLWDGITEAFF,TGTGCCAGCAACCTCTGGGACGGGATAACTGAAGCTTTCTTT
TRBJ2-5,-,-,TRBV29-1,CSARPGPKETQYF,TGCAGCGCCCGGCCTGGGCCCAAAGAGACCCAGTACTTC
TRBJ2-7,once,-,TRBV10-3,CAISPTPGVGEQYF,TGTGCCATCAGCCCGACGCCCGGGGTCGGCGAGCAGTACTTC
TRBJ1-6,-,TRBD1,TRBV5-1,CASSPGQGPHSPLHF,TGCGCCAGCAGCCCAGGACAGGGGCCACATTCACCCCTCCACTTT
TRBJ2-3,-,-,TRBV27,CASSALSGSTDTQYF,TGTGCCAGCAGTGCCCTTAGCGGAAGCACAGATACGCAGTATTTT
TRBJ1-2,-,-,TRBV11-2,CASSLQEGYGYTF,TGTGCCAGCAGCTTACAGGAGGGCTATGGCTACACCTTC
TRBJ1-2,-,TRBD1,TRBV4-1,CASSLRTGGADGYTF,TGCGCCAGCAGCCTCAGGACAGGGGGCGCCGATGGCTACACCTTC
TRBJ1-5,-,TRBD1,TRBV6-5,CASSPGGGSNQPQHF,TGTGCCAGCAGCCCAGGGGGAGGATCCAATCAACCCCAGCATTTT
TRBJ2-3,-,TRBD2,TRBV5-8,CASSLGLAGGGTQYF,TGTGCCAGCAGCCTAGGACTAGCGGGGGGTGGTACGCAGTATTTT
TRBJ1-2,-,-,TRBV7-3,CASSEGGHGGYTF,TGTGCCAGCAGCGAGGGGGGGCACGGTGGCTACACCTTC
TRBJ2-5,-,-,TRBV19,CASRNGAGQETQYF,TGTGCCAGTAGAAATGGGGCAGGGCAAGAGACCCAGTACTTC
TRBJ2-2,-,TRBD1,TRBV11-3,CASSERTGGTGELFF,TGTGCCAGCAGCGAAAGGACAGGGGGCACCGGGGAGCTGTTTTTT
TRBJ1-6,once,TRBD1,TRBV5-1,CASSLDTGGGSPLHF,TGCGCCAGCAGCTTGGATACAGGGGGAGGGTCACCCCTCCACTTT